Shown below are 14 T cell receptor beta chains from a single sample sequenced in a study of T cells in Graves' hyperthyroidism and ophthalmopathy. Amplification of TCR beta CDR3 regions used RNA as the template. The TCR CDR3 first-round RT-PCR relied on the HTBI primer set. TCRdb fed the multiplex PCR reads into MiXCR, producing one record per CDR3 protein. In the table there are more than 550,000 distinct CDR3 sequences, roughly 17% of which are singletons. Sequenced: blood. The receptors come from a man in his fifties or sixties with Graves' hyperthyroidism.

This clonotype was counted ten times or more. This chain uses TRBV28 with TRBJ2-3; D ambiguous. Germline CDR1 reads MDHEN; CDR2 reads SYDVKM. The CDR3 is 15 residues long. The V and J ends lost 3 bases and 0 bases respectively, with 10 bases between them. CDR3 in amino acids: CASSLGQKSTDTQYF. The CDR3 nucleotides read TGTGCCAGCAGTTTGGGTCAAAAGAGCACAGATACGCAGTATTTT.

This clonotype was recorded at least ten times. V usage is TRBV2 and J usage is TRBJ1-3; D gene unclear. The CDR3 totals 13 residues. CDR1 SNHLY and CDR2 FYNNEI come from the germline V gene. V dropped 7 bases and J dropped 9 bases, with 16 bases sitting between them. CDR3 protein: CASTPEGLSTIYF. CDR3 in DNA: TGTGCCAGCACCCCCGAAGGGTTAAGCACCATATATTTT.

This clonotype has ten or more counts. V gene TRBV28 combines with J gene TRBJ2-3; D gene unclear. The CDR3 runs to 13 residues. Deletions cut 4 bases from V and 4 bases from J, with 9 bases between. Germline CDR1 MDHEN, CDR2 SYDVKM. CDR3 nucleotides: TGTGCCAGCAGTTATCCCATTCCAGATACGCAGTATTTT. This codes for CASSYPIPDTQYF. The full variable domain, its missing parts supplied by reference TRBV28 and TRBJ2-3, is DVKVTQSSRYLVKRTGEKVFLECVQDMDHENMFWYRQDPGLGLRLIYFSYDVKMKEKGDIPEGYSVSREKKERFSLILESASTNQTSMYLCASSYPIPDTQYFGPGTRLTVL.

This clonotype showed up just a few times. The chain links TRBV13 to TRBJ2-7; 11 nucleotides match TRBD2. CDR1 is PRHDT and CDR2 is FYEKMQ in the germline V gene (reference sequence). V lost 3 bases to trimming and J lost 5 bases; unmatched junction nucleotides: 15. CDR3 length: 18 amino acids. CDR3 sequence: CASSLVGATSGRINEQYF. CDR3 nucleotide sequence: TGTGCCAGCAGCTTGGTAGGGGCTACTAGCGGGAGAATCAACGAGCAGTACTTC.

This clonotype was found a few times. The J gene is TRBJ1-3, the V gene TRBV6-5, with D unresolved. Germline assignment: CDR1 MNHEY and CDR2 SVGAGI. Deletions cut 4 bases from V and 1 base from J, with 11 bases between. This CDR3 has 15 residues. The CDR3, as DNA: TGTGCCAGCAGTTTTACTGAGGGATCTGGAAACACCATATATTTT. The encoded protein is CASSFTEGSGNTIYF.

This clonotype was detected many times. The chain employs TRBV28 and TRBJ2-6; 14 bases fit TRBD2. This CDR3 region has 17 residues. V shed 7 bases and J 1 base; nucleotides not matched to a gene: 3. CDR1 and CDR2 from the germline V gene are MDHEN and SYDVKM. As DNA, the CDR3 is TGTGCCAGCATCGGGACTAGCGGGAGTTCTGGGGCCAACGTCCTGACTTTC. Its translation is CASIGTSGSSGANVLTF.

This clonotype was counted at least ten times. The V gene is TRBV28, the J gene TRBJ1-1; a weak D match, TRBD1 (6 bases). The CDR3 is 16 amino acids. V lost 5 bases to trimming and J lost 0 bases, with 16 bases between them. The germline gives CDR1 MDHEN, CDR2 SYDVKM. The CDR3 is CASSPQGRGMNTEAFF. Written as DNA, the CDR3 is TGTGCCAGCAGTCCACAGGGAAGGGGTATGAACACTGAAGCTTTCTTT.

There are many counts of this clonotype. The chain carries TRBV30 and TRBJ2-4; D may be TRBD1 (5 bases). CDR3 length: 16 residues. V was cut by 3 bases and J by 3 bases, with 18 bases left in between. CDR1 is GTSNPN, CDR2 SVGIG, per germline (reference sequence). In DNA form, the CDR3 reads TGTGCCTGGAGCTTTCCGACAGCCAATCACAAAAACATTCAGTACTTC. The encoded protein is CAWSFPTANHKNIQYF.

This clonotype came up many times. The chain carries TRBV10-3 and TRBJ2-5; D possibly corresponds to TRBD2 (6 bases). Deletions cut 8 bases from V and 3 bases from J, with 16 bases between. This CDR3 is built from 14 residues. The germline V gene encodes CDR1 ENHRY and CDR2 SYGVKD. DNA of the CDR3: TGTGCCATCGCCCCAGGAGGGGCTGAAGAGACCCAGTACTTC. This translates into CAIAPGGAEETQYF.

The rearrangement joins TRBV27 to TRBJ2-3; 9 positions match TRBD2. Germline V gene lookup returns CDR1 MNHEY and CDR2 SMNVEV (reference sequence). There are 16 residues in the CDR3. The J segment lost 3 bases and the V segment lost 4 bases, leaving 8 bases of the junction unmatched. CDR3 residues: CASSSTGTSRTDTQYF. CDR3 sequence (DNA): TGTGCCAGCAGTTCCACCGGGACTAGCCGGACAGATACGCAGTATTTT.

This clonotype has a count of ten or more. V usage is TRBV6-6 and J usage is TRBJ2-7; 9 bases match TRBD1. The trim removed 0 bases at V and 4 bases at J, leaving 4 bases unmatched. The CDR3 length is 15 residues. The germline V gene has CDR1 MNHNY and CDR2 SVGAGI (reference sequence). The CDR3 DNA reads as TGTGCCAGCAGTTACTCGATAGGACAGGGGTACGAGCAGTACTTC. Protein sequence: CASSYSIGQGYEQYF.

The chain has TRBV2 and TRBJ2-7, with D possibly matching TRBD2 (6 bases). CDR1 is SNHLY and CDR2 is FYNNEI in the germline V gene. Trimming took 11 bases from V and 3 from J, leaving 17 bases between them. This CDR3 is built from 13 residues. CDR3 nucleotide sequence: TGTGCCTGCTTTAGGGACTCACTCTACGAGCAGTACTTC. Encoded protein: CACFRDSLYEQYF.

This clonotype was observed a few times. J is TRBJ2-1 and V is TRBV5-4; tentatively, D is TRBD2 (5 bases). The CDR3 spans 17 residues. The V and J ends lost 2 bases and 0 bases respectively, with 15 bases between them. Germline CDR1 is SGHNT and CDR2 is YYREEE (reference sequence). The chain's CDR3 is CASSLLVGDYSYNEQFF. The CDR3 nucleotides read TGTGCCAGCAGCTTATTGGTCGGGGATTACTCCTACAATGAGCAGTTCTTC.

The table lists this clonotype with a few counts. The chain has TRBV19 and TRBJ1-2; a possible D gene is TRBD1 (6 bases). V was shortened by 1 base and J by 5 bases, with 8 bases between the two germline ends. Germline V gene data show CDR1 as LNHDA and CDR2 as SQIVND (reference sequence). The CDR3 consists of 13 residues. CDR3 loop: CASSIAQGYGYTF. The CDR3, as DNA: TGTGCCAGTAGTATAGCACAGGGATATGGCTACACCTTC.